These T cell receptor beta chains were read from a single sample in a study of blood T cell repertoires in COVID-19. TCRdb keeps only in-frame clones here, not all; method: immunoSEQ multiplex PCR. Of roughly 80,000 clones in the sample, about 83% are singletons; the top ten hold about 31%. The specimen was peripheral blood. These receptor sequences come from an elderly woman with acute or convalescent COVID-19. CDR3s include the opening cysteine and the closing phenylalanine or tryptophan. Fields, in order: J gene, V gene, D gene, clone size, CDR3 protein, CDR3 DNA. The D gene is left open where the match is weak. Clone size appears in some rows only: once, few, many, or a class for an expanded clone.

J: TRBJ2-3; V: TRBV5-1; D: TRBD1; size: .; CDR3: CASSSGVGTGGFGDTQYF; DNA: TGCGCCAGCAGCTCCGGGGTGGGTACAGGGGGCTTTGGAGATACGCAGTATTTT
J: TRBJ2-1; V: TRBV2; D: TRBD2; size: .; CDR3: CARTRLADNEQFF; DNA: TGTGCCAGGACAAGACTAGCTGACAATGAGCAGTTCTTC
J: TRBJ1-5; V: TRBV6-5; D: TRBD1; size: .; CDR3: CASSNGQVNQPQHF; DNA: TGTGCCAGCAGTAACGGACAGGTCAATCAGCCCCAGCATTTT
J: TRBJ2-5; V: TRBV7-2; D: .; size: .; CDR3: CASSLALGALYF; DNA: TGTGCCAGCAGCTTAGCGCTGGGAGCCCTGTACTTC
J: TRBJ1-5; V: TRBV4-1; D: .; size: few; CDR3: CASSLQGLGGNQPQHF; DNA: TGCGCCAGCAGCTTACAGGGTCTGGGTGGCAATCAGCCCCAGCATTTT
J: TRBJ1-3; V: TRBV2; D: .; size: .; CDR3: CASGPGNTIYF; DNA: TGTGCCAGTGGGCCGGGGAACACCATATATTTT
J: TRBJ1-1; V: TRBV5-4; D: TRBD1; size: .; CDR3: CASSWDRGEAFF; DNA: TGTGCCAGCAGCTGGGACAGGGGAGAAGCTTTCTTT
J: TRBJ2-1; V: TRBV27; D: .; size: .; CDR3: CASSFLTGLSSYNEQFF; DNA: TGTGCCAGCAGTTTTTTGACAGGCTTGAGCTCCTACAATGAGCAGTTCTTC
J: TRBJ2-1; V: TRBV10-3; D: TRBD1; size: .; CDR3: CAISASGTGQDNEQFF; DNA: TGTGCCATCAGTGCTTCCGGGACAGGGCAAGACAATGAGCAGTTCTTC
J: TRBJ2-1; V: TRBV21-1; D: .; size: .; CDR3: CASRGERETDEQFF; DNA: TGTGCCAGCAGGGGGGAGCGGGAGACCGATGAGCAGTTCTTC
J: TRBJ1-4; V: TRBV4-2; D: TRBD1; size: few; CDR3: CASSQPPGQGVDEKLFF; DNA: TGTGCCAGCAGCCAACCTCCGGGACAGGGGGTCGATGAAAAACTGTTTTTT
J: TRBJ2-5; V: TRBV6-5; D: .; size: .; CDR3: CASSPYQEETQYF; DNA: TGTGCCAGCAGTCCCTACCAAGAAGAGACCCAGTACTTC
J: TRBJ2-1; V: TRBV2; D: .; size: once; CDR3: CASSEGGLNEQFF; DNA: TGTGCCAGCAGTGAAGGGGGGCTCAATGAGCAGTTCTTC
J: TRBJ1-2; V: TRBV3-1/TRBV3-2; D: TRBD1; size: .; CDR3: CASSQQGVDYGYTF; DNA: TGTGCCAGCAGCCAGCAGGGGGTTGACTATGGCTACACCTTC
J: TRBJ2-5; V: TRBV4-3; D: .; size: .; CDR3: CASSQWPRDSDQETQYF; DNA: TGCGCCAGCAGCCAATGGCCCCGGGATAGCGACCAAGAGACCCAGTACTTC
J: TRBJ2-5; V: TRBV5-6; D: TRBD2; size: .; CDR3: CASGRLAGQRGETQYF; DNA: TGTGCCAGCGGCAGACTAGCGGGACAAAGAGGAGAGACCCAGTACTTC
J: TRBJ2-7; V: TRBV18; D: .; size: .; CDR3: CASSPSVEQYF; DNA: TGTGCCAGCTCACCATCTGTCGAGCAGTACTTC
J: TRBJ2-7; V: TRBV5-4; D: .; size: .; CDR3: CASSYSTNKDEQYF; DNA: TGTGCCAGCAGCTACTCGACAAACAAGGACGAGCAGTACTTC
J: TRBJ2-3; V: TRBV13; D: TRBD1; size: once; CDR3: CASRDRVGADTQYF; DNA: TGTGCCAGCAGGGACAGGGTTGGCGCAGATACGCAGTATTTT
J: TRBJ2-2; V: TRBV29-1; D: TRBD1; size: .; CDR3: CSVGTGHGELFF; DNA: TGCAGCGTAGGGACAGGGCACGGGGAGCTGTTTTTT